The 26 T cell receptor beta chains given below trace back to one sample, sequenced in a study of breast tumors, draining lymph nodes, adjacent tissues. From the multiplex PCR reads, TCRdb called clonotypes with MiXCR, one entry per CDR3 protein. Among 20,000 to 25,000 distinct CDR3 sequences, roughly 55% were seen once, and the ten largest hold roughly 13%. The sequencing input was breast tumor tissue. These receptors were taken from a female donor with breast cancer. Some clones in this sample may be carry-over from other donors' samples.

The chain has TRBV5-1 and TRBJ1-2; D is unresolved. Germline CDR1 is SGHRS and CDR2 is YFSETQ. Deletions cut 1 base from V and 3 bases from J, with 7 bases between. The CDR3 is made up of 13 amino acids. For the CDR3, the DNA is TGCGCCAGCAGCTTGAGGGTGGACTATGGCTACACCTTC. It yields the protein CASSLRVDYGYTF.

This clonotype was detected many times. This chain connects TRBV5-4 to TRBJ2-1; D call uncertain. V was shortened by 0 bases and J by 9 bases, with 10 bases between the two germline ends. The CDR3 length is 13 residues. The germline gives CDR1 SGHNT, CDR2 YYREEE (reference sequence). The CDR3 nucleotides read TGTGCCAGCAGCTTGGCCTCTCCCCCTGAGCAGTTCTTC. It encodes CASSLASPPEQFF.

J is TRBJ2-1 and V is TRBV20-1; D is undetermined. There are 12 residues in the CDR3. The V end lost 3 bases, the J end lost 3 bases, and 6 bases lay between the germline ends. Per the germline V gene, CDR1 is DFQATT and CDR2 is SNEGSKA (reference sequence). The CDR3 nucleotides are TGCAGTGCTAGTGTGAACTACAATGAGCAGTTCTTC. Protein product: CSASVNYNEQFF.

In this sample, this clonotype turned up a few times. V gene TRBV12-3 or TRBV12-4 combines with J gene TRBJ1-5; D call uncertain. This CDR3 has 13 amino acids. V lost 3 bases and J lost 8, with 11 bases in between. CDR3: CASSFSLGEPQHF. In nucleotides, the CDR3 is TGTGCCAGCAGTTTCTCCCTTGGTGAGCCCCAGCATTTT.

J is TRBJ2-7 and V is TRBV4-1; D is ambiguous. Germline V gene lookup returns CDR1 MGHRA and CDR2 YSYEKL. Trimming stripped 2 bases from V and 2 bases from J, with 10 bases between. This CDR3 region has 14 residues. The CDR3 coding sequence is TGCGCCAGCAGCCAAATCGCACCTACCTACGAGCAGTACTTC. Its translation: CASSQIAPTYEQYF.

The V call is TRBV7-9, the J call TRBJ1-4; 8 bases line up with TRBD1. With 3 bases clipped from V and 7 bases from J, the junction kept 4 bases outside the gene matches. The CDR3 length is 14 residues. Germline-derived CDR1 and CDR2 are SEHNR and FQNEAQ (reference sequence). For the CDR3, the DNA is TGTGCCAGCAGCTTTCCGGACAGGGCTGAAAAACTGTTTTTT. Its protein product is CASSFPDRAEKLFF.

The genes are TRBV10-3 and TRBJ1-2, with D perhaps TRBD1 (6 bases). Per the germline V gene, CDR1 is ENHRY and CDR2 is SYGVKD. V lost 4 bases to trimming and J lost 8 bases, with 17 bases between them. The CDR3 has 14 amino acids. CDR3 in DNA: TGTGCCATCAGTGGTGGGGGGCTCAAGAAGGGCTACACCTTC. Its translation is CAISGGGLKKGYTF.

This clonotype was seen more than once but under ten times. The chain recombines TRBV6-5 with TRBJ1-6, with unresolved D. With 2 bases removed from V and 4 bases from J, the gap between germline ends came to 9 bases. The V gene's germline CDR1 is MNHEY and CDR2 SVGAGI. This CDR3 comprises 15 residues. CDR3: CASSYGQRYNSPLHF. The CDR3 region has the DNA TGTGCCAGCAGTTACGGGCAGCGGTATAATTCACCCCTCCACTTT.

The DNA of the CDR3 is TGCAGTGCTAGCCCCTCTCTGGGACTAGCGGGTACCTACGAGCAGTACTTC. Protein: CSASPSLGLAGTYEQYF. The V gene is TRBV20-1, the J gene TRBJ2-7; 12 bases are shared with TRBD2. This CDR3 has 17 residues. V was pared by 3 bases and J by 2 bases, with 11 bases of the junction left unmatched. CDR1 and CDR2 from the germline V gene are DFQATT and SNEGSKA (reference sequence).

This clonotype has ten or more counts. The V gene is TRBV28, the J gene TRBJ2-2, with D perhaps TRBD1 (6 bases). Per germline, CDR1 MDHEN and CDR2 SYDVKM. The CDR3 extends over 16 amino acids. Trimming left V 2 bases short and J 0 bases short, with 10 bases between. The CDR3 is CASSLGNRANTGELFF. The DNA of the CDR3 is TGTGCCAGCAGTTTAGGAAACAGGGCGAACACCGGGGAGCTGTTTTTT.

This clonotype rates as medium-sized (0.01 to 0.1%). A much more abundant neighbour one base away suggests this may be a read error. This sequence joins TRBV6-5 and TRBJ2-7; D remains ambiguous. Germline V lookup: CDR1 MNHEY, CDR2 SVGAGI. With 6 bases removed from V and 0 bases from J, the gap between germline ends came to 9 bases. The CDR3 has 13 amino acids. The CDR3 bases are TGTGCCAGCAGGCACTTAATCTCCTACGAGCAGTACTTC. It translates to CASRHLISYEQYF.

This clonotype was detected many times. The chain links TRBV11-1 to TRBJ2-1; TRBD2 matches 8 bases. Germline CDR1 and CDR2: SGHAT and FQDESV (reference sequence). CDR3 size: 16 residues. Trimming removed 0 bases from V and 9 bases from J; junction bases left unmatched: 10. CDR3 coding DNA: TGTGCCAGCAGCTTAGCCTTTAGCGGGAAAGACGGTGAGCAGTTCTTC. Amino acids: CASSLAFSGKDGEQFF.

This clonotype showed up many times. The chain couples TRBV11-3 to TRBJ2-7, with D perhaps TRBD1 (6 bases). With 5 bases removed from V and 3 bases from J, the gap between germline ends came to 17 bases. The germline CDR1 and CDR2 sequences are SGHNT and YENEEA. CDR3 length: 15 residues. In DNA, the CDR3 is TGTGCCAGCAGCCCCAGAGACAGGTCGGGCTACGAGCAGTACTTC. It yields the protein CASSPRDRSGYEQYF. Supplemented by reference TRBV11-3 and TRBJ2-7, the full variable domain reads EAGVVQSPRYKIIEKKQPVAFWCNPISGHNTLYWYLQNLGQGPELLIRYENEEAVDDSQLPKDRFSAERLKGVDSTLKIQPAELGDSAVYLCASSPRDRSGYEQYFGPGTRLTVT.

This chain connects TRBV7-9 to TRBJ1-2; weak D call: TRBD1 (6 bases). Trimming removed 4 bases from V and 8 bases from J, with 14 bases in between. This CDR3 is built from 13 residues. Germline CDR1 SEHNR, CDR2 FQNEAQ (reference sequence). DNA of the CDR3: TGTGCCAGCAGCTCACAGGGAGGGGACGGCTACACCTTC. Translating it yields CASSSQGGDGYTF.

The genes are TRBV19 and TRBJ2-1; possible D gene TRBD2, 6 bases. Germline CDR1 LNHDA, CDR2 SQIVND (reference sequence). This CDR3 region has 13 residues. V dropped 6 bases and J dropped 1 base, with 7 bases sitting between them. The CDR3 protein is CASRLASYNEQFF. The CDR3 coding sequence is TGTGCCAGTAGACTAGCATCCTACAATGAGCAGTTCTTC.

This clonotype came up many times. Given a much more abundant clone one base away, this may be a read error. V usage is TRBV7-9 and J usage is TRBJ1-4, with D unresolved. CDR3 size: 10 residues. Germline V gene sequence: CDR1 SEHNR, CDR2 FQNEAQ (reference sequence). The CDR3 region is CASPPEKLVF. The CDR3 DNA is TGTGCCAGCCCTCCGGAAAAACTGGTTTTT.

The sample holds many counts of this clonotype. A much larger clone lies a single base off, so this may be a read error. V and J are TRBV11-2 and TRBJ2-1; D tentatively fits TRBD1 or TRBD2 (5 bases each). V lost 4 bases to trimming and J lost 8 bases, with 18 bases between them. The germline V gene encodes CDR1 SGHAT and CDR2 FQNNGV. The CDR3 totals 15 residues. The CDR3 DNA reads TGTGCCAGCAGCTCGGGGCAGGGCACCGTCGATGAGCAGTTCTTC. This gives the protein CASSSGQGTVDEQFF.

At least ten counts were recorded for this clonotype. The chain couples TRBV7-6 to TRBJ1-5; D unresolved. Trimming took 2 bases from V and 4 from J, leaving 9 bases between them. The CDR3 is made up of 14 amino acids. Germline CDR1 is SGHVS and CDR2 is FNYEAQ. CDR3 sequence: CASSLWAENQPQHF. The CDR3 region has the DNA TGTGCCAGCAGCTTATGGGCAGAAAATCAGCCCCAGCATTTT.

This sequence joins TRBV7-2 and TRBJ2-1; 9 bases are shared with TRBD2. The CDR3 consists of 15 residues. Germline V gives CDR1 SGHTA, CDR2 FQGNSA. The J segment lost 6 bases and the V segment lost 5 bases, leaving 8 bases of the junction unmatched. The CDR3, as DNA: TGTGCCAGCAGCAGCGGGGGCGGGAGGGGCAATGAGCAGTTCTTC. As protein: CASSSGGGRGNEQFF.

The chain couples TRBV18 to TRBJ2-5; 11 bases map to TRBD2. Germline V gene data show CDR1 as KGHSH and CDR2 as LQKENI. The CDR3 covers 14 residues. V shed 4 bases, J shed 3 bases, and the junction held 1 base outside the gene matches. The DNA of the CDR3 is TGTGCCAGCTCACGGGGACTAGCGGAAGAGACCCAGTACTTC. Translating gives CASSRGLAEETQYF.

The CDR3 DNA follows: TGTGCCACCAGTGATCCCCCCTCTGGAAACACCATATATTTT. This gives the protein CATSDPPSGNTIYF. This rearrangement joins TRBV24-1 to TRBJ1-3; no firm D call. Trimming took off 3 bases at V and 0 bases at J, with 5 bases between the two ends. The CDR3 runs 14 residues. The germline gives CDR1 KGHDR, CDR2 SFDVKD.

The chain is built from TRBV2 and TRBJ2-1; D is tentatively TRBD1 or TRBD2 (6 bases each). The CDR3 length is 15 residues. Germline CDR1 is SNHLY and CDR2 is FYNNEI. Trimming took 4 bases from V and 8 from J, leaving 18 bases between them. The DNA for the CDR3 is TGTGCCAGCAGTGGAGGGGGGACCCCGGGCGATGAGCAGTTCTTC. Translating gives CASSGGGTPGDEQFF. Combining the CDR3 with reference TRBV2 and TRBJ2-1 gives the whole variable domain EPEVTQTPSHQVTQMGQEVILRCVPISNHLYFYWYRQILGQKVEFLVSFYNNEISEKSEIFDDQFSVERPDGSNFTLKIRSTKLEDSAMYFCASSGGGTPGDEQFFGPGTRLTVL.

The chain recombines TRBV24-1 with TRBJ2-7; possible D gene TRBD2, 5 bases. With 3 bases removed from V and 4 bases from J, the gap between germline ends came to 9 bases. The CDR3 runs to 13 residues. Germline CDR1 reads KGHDR; CDR2 reads SFDVKD. The CDR3 coding sequence is TGTGCCACCAGTGATGACCGGGGTTACGAGCAGTACTTC. As protein: CATSDDRGYEQYF.

The chain combines TRBV2 with TRBJ2-7, with D tentatively TRBD1 (5 bases). This CDR3 is 14 amino acids long. The V and J ends lost 2 bases and 2 bases respectively, with 10 bases between them. Germline V gives CDR1 SNHLY, CDR2 FYNNEI. CDR3 nucleotides: TGTGCCAGCAGTGAAAGGGGTTTCACCTACGAGCAGTACTTC. Amino acid sequence: CASSERGFTYEQYF.

The CDR3 DNA is TGTGCCTTGCGAAATCCGATCACAGATACGCAGTATTTT. Translating gives CALRNPITDTQYF. The rearrangement links TRBV10-3 to TRBJ2-3; D gene ambiguous. V was clipped by 11 bases and J by 2 bases, with 14 bases between them. The germline gives CDR1 ENHRY, CDR2 SYGVKD. The CDR3 loop spans 13 amino acids.

This clonotype was seen once. The chain has TRBV19 and TRBJ2-3; 7 bases are shared with TRBD2. Germline values: CDR1 LNHDA, CDR2 SQIVND (reference sequence). J was trimmed by 2 bases and V by 1 base; bases with no gene match: 9. The CDR3 extends over 17 amino acids. This CDR3 is CASSIGLGLAATDTQYF. The CDR3 coding sequence is TGTGCCAGTAGTATAGGGTTAGGTCTAGCGGCCACAGATACGCAGTATTTT.